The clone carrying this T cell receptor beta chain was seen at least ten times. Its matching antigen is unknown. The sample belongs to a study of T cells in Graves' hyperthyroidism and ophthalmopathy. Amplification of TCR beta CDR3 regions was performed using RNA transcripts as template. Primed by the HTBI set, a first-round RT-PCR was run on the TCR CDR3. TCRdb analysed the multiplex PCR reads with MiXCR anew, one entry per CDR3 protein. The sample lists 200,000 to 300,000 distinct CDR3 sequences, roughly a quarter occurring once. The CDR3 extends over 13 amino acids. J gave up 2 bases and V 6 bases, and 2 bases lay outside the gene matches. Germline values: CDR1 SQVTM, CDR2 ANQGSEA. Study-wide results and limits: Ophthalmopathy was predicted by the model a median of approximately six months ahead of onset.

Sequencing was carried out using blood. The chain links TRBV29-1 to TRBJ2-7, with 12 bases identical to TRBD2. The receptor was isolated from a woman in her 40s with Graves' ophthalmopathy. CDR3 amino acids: CSVRLAGAYEQYF. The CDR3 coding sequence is TGCAGCGTCAGACTAGCGGGGGCCTACGAGCAGTACTTC.